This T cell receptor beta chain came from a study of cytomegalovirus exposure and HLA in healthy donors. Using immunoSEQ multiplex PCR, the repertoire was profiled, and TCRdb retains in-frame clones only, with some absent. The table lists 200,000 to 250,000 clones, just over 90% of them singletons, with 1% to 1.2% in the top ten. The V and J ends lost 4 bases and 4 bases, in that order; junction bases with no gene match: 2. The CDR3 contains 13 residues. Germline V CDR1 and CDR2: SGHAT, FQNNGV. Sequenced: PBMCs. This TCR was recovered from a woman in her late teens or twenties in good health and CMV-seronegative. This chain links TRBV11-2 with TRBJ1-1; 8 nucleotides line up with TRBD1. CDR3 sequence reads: CASSSTGATEAFF. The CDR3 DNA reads TGTGCCAGCAGCTCGACAGGGGCCACTGAAGCTTTCTTT. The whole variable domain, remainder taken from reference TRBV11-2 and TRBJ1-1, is EAGVAQSPRYKIIEKRQSVAFWCNPISGHATLYWYQQILGQGPKLLIQFQNNGVVDDSQLPKDRFSAERLKGVDSTLKIQPAKLEDSAVYLCASSSTGATEAFFGQGTRLTVV.